This entry describes one T cell receptor (beta chain). The source of the sample is a study of shared clonotypes between healthy human individuals. Study in general: Samples came from two female and three male donors aged 18 to 49.

The assay was run at deep level. TCRdb keeps only in-frame clones here, not all; method: immunoSEQ multiplex PCR. The sample lists under 120,000 clones, about 70% occurring once. Per germline, CDR1 SNHLY and CDR2 FYNNEI. The CDR3 covers 19 residues. With V trimmed by 6 bases and J by 1 base, 20 bases remained unmatched. The sequenced sample was memory CD8+ T cells sorted from blood. Subset indicated: CD45RO+ cells pooled with CCR7-negative TemRA cells. This chain connects TRBV2 to TRBJ2-7, with 8 positions matching TRBD2. This receptor was identified in a woman aged 30 to 39 in good health. The chain's CDR3 is CASRGGVLPASGLSYEQYF. The DNA of the CDR3 is TGTGCCAGCAGGGGGGGGGTCCTCCCAGCTAGCGGGCTGTCCTACGAGCAGTACTTC.